This T cell receptor beta chain was identified during a study of cytomegalovirus exposure and HLA in healthy donors. Trimming removed 2 bases from V and 2 bases from J; junction bases left unmatched: 4. Germline V gene lookup returns CDR1 MNHEY and CDR2 SMNVEV (reference sequence). The CDR3 covers 16 residues. Healthy bone marrow donors formed the donor group. Comment on this clone: Its antigen is still unknown.

Researchers ran the PCR with 60 Vbeta and 13 Jbeta primers. Sequencing was performed with immunoSEQ multiplex PCR; in TCRdb, only in-frame clones are kept and a portion is missing. There are 150,000 to 200,000 clones in the sample; 60% to 80% occur only once, and over 12% lies in the top ten. Study findings and constraints: In most subjects, TCR beta sequences reportedly gave accurate predictions of HLA-A and HLA-B alleles. Later on, an analysis found that several of the most significant clusters appeared to be linked to common viral pathogens, which included parvovirus B19. Within an earlier analysis, most TCR beta V segments proved productive either about 90% or about 30% of the time.

This chain joins TRBV27 and TRBJ2-1; 9 bases agree with TRBD2. The TCR comes from a man aged 45-65 years in good health and CMV-seropositive. The source material was PBMCs. The CDR3 loop reads CASSLQGGGAYNEQFF. CDR3 DNA: TGTGCCAGCAGTTTACAGGGCGGGGGGGCCTACAATGAGCAGTTCTTC.